This T cell receptor beta chain came from a study of beta chain features in type 1 diabetes. Findings of the study overall: Researchers cautioned that cDNA sequencing could over-represent cells with high TCR expression. Researchers report that Type 1 diabetes patients had moderately but significantly shorter TCRB CDR3s across all four CD4+ subsets. Junctions at VDJ sites from type 1 diabetes patients had fewer insertions and more deletions.

Notes on this clone: Its antigen is currently unknown.

The germline V gene encodes CDR1 ENHRY and CDR2 SYGVKD. V was trimmed by 5 bases and J by 2 bases, leaving 10 bases between them. The CDR3 spans 13 residues. Expressed TCRB transcripts were sequenced after all isolated RNA was converted to cDNA. Some clones are missing from TCRdb's copy, which holds only in-frame ones; the method was immunoSEQ multiplex PCR. The sample holds roughly 700,000 clones, 13% seen once. The chain uses TRBV10-3 and TRBJ2-7; D is tentatively TRBD1 or TRBD2 (5 bases each). The receptor was derived from a man aged 18 to 30 with type 1 diabetes. Sequencing used naive CD4+ T cells from blood. The chain's CDR3 is CAISSRDAYEQYF. CDR3 DNA: TGTGCCATCAGTAGCCGGGACGCCTACGAGCAGTACTTC.